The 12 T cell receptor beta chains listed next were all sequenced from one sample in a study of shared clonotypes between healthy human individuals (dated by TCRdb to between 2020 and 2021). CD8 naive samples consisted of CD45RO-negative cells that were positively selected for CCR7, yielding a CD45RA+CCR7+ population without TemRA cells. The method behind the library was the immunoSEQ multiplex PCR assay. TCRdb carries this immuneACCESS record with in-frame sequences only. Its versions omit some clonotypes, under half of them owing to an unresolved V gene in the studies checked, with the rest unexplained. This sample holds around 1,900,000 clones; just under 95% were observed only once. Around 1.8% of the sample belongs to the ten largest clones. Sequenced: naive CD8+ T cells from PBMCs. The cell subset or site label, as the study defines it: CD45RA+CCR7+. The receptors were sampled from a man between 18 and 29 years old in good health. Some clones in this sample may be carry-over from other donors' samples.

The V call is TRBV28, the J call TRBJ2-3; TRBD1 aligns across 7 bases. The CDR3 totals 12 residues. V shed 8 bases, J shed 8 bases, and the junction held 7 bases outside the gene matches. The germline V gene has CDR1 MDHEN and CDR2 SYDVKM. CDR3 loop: CASGSSGGTQYF. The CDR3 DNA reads TGTGCCAGCGGCTCCTCAGGGGGTACGCAGTATTTT.

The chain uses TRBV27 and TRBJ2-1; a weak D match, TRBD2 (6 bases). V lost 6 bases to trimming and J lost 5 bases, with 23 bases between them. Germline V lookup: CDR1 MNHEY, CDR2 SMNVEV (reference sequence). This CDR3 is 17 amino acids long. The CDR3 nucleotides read TGTGCCAGCAGCGGCTCCGGGAGCTGGAGTTCCCACAATGAGCAGTTCTTC. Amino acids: CASSGSGSWSSHNEQFF.

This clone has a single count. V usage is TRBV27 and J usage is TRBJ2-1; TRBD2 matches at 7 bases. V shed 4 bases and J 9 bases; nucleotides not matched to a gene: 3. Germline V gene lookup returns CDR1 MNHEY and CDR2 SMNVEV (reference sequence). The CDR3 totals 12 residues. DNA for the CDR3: TGTGCCAGCAGTTGGGGAGGGAGTGAGCAGTTCTTC. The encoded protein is CASSWGGSEQFF.

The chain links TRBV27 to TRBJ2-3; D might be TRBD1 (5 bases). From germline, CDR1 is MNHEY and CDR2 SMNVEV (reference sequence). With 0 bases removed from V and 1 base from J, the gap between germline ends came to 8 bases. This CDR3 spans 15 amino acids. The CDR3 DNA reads TGTGCCAGCAGTTTATCGTTCAGGGGCACAGATACGCAGTATTTT. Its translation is CASSLSFRGTDTQYF.

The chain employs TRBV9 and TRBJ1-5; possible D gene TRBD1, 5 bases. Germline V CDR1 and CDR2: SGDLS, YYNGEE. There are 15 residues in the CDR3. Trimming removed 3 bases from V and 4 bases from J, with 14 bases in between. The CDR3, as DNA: TGTGCCAGCAGCGCCTCGGGGGGGAGGAATCAGCCCCAGCATTTT. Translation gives CASSASGGRNQPQHF.

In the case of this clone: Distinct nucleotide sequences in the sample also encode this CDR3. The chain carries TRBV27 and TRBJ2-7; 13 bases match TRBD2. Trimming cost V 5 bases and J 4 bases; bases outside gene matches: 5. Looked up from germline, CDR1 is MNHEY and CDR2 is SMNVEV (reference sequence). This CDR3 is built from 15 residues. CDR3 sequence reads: CASSPGTSGNYEQYF. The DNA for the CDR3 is TGTGCCAGCAGTCCCGGGACTAGCGGGAATTACGAGCAGTACTTC.

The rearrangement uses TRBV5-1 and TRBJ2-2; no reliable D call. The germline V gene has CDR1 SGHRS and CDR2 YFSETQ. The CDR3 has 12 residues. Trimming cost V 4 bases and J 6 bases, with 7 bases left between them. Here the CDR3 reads CASSVRPGELFF. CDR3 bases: TGCGCCAGCAGCGTGCGACCCGGGGAGCTGTTTTTT.

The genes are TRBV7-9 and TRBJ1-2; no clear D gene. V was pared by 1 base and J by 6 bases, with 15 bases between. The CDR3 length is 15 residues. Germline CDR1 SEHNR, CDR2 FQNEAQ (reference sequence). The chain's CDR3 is CASSLVLEGKDGYTF. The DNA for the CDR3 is TGTGCCAGCAGCTTAGTGTTGGAGGGAAAAGATGGCTACACCTTC.

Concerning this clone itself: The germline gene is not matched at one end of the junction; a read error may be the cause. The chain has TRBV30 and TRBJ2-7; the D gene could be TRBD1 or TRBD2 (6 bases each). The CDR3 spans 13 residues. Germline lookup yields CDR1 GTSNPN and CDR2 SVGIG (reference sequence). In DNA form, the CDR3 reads TGTGCCTGGACGCGGGACACCTCCCACGAGCAGTACTTC. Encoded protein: CAWTRDTSHEQYF.

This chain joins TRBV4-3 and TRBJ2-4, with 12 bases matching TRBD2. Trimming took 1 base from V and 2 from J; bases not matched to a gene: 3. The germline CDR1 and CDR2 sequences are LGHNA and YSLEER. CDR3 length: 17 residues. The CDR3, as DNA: TGCGCCAGCAGCCAAGGAGGACTAGCGGGAACCAAAAACATTCAGTACTTC. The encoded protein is CASSQGGLAGTKNIQYF.

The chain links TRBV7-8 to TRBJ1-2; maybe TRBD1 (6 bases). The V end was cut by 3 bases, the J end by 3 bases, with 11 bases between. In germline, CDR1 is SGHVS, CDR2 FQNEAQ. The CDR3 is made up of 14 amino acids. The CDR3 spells CASSFRGSDYGYTF. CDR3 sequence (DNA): TGTGCCAGCAGCTTCAGGGGATCGGACTATGGCTACACCTTC.

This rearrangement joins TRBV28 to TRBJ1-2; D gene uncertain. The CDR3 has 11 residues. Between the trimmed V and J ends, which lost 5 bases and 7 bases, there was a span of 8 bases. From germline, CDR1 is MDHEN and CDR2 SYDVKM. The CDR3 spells CASSLGSGYTF. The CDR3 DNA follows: TGTGCCAGCAGTCTAGGGAGTGGCTACACCTTC.